This record covers a single T cell receptor beta chain. The antigen remains unidentified. A J-beta primer mix and a sample-barcoded 5' primer were used in a second PCR of roughly 6 to 11 cycles. TCRdb reprocessed the 5' RACE reads via MiXCR and lists one record per CDR3 protein. Of hundreds of thousands of distinct CDR3 sequences listed, approximately 50% are singletons. This record belongs to a study of blood T cells in healthy people across ages. The V gene's germline CDR1 is SQVTM and CDR2 ANQGSEA. The CDR3 covers 15 residues. V lost 1 base, J lost 4 bases, and 14 bases lay in between. General study findings and limits: Older age went with lower TCR beta diversity per million T cells, in a roughly linear way.

Source material: blood. This chain joins TRBV29-1 and TRBJ2-1; D perhaps matches TRBD2 (5 bases). The clonotype originates from a woman between 55 and 75 years old in good health. CDR3 coding DNA: TGCAGCGTTGAAGGTTCTAGCAGAGGTTACAATGAGCAGTTCTTC. Its protein is CSVEGSSRGYNEQFF.